This T cell receptor (beta chain) stems from a study of cytomegalovirus exposure and HLA in healthy donors. As to this clone: Antigen: not known.

The PCR used 60 Vbeta and 13 Jbeta primers. Data came from immunoSEQ multiplex PCR; TCRdb stores just in-frame clones and leaves some out. The sample carries about 120,000 clones, 75% to 85% recorded once. CDR1 is MNHNY and CDR2 is SVGAGI in the germline V gene (reference sequence). V lost 6 bases, J lost 3 bases, and 6 bases stayed unmatched. The CDR3 contains 16 residues. Whole-study results and caveats: Overall, about 160 TCR beta chains were annotated as cytomegalovirus-associated.

V and J are TRBV6-6 and TRBJ2-1; 12 bases are shared with TRBD2. The sequenced sample was PBMCs. This TCR derives from a man aged 40-49 years in good health and CMV-seronegative. CDR3 amino acids: CASRSGTSGRYNEQFF. CDR3 nucleotides: TGTGCCAGCAGAAGCGGGACTAGCGGGCGCTACAATGAGCAGTTCTTC.